The 28 T cell receptor beta chains listed next were all sequenced from one sample in a study of CD4 T cells in relation to SARS-CoV-2 and coronaviruses. The unexposed donors gave CD4+ T cells in about 2010-2019, prior to COVID-19. The cells were cultured for about ten days before CD4+ T cells were isolated. The assay was immunoSEQ multiplex PCR, and TCRdb's table has in-frame clones only and misses some. The table shows 18,000 or so clones, with about 80% occurring only once. The antigens of these receptors remain unknown. Sequencing used CD4+ T cells from PBMCs, cultured in vitro. The receptor source for this set is a human donor in good health.

This clone was seen a few times. The rearrangement uses TRBV4-1 and TRBJ1-4; 7 nucleotides agree with TRBD1. From germline, CDR1 is MGHRA and CDR2 YSYEKL. This CDR3 has 16 amino acids. Trimming removed 0 bases from V and 8 bases from J; junction bases left unmatched: 9. CDR3 protein: CASSQDNQGGREKLFF. The DNA for the CDR3 is TGCGCCAGCAGCCAAGATAATCAGGGGGGGAGGGAAAAACTGTTTTTT.

The V gene is TRBV6-5, the J gene TRBJ2-6; D is ambiguous. V was trimmed by 8 bases and J by 0 bases, leaving 11 bases between them. Germline CDR1 reads MNHEY; CDR2 reads SVGAGI. The CDR3 runs to 15 residues. The CDR3 bases are TGTGCCAGCGAGAAAGGCCTCTCTGGGGCCAACGTCCTGACTTTC. It encodes CASEKGLSGANVLTF.

The chain carries TRBV3-1 (or the pseudogene TRBV3-2) and TRBJ1-3; 9 nucleotides match TRBD1. There are 20 residues in the CDR3. J was trimmed by 0 bases and V by 4 bases; bases with no gene match: 16. From germline, CDR1 is LGHDT and CDR2 YNNKEL (reference sequence). As DNA, the CDR3 is TGTGCCAGCAGCCCAACACCGGGACAGGGCTTCAAGAGCTCTGGAAACACCATATATTTT. This sequence encodes CASSPTPGQGFKSSGNTIYF.

Only a few counts were recorded for this clone. This rearrangement joins TRBV5-1 to TRBJ2-3; 7 nucleotides agree with TRBD1. Germline CDR1 is SGHRS and CDR2 is YFSETQ. This CDR3 contains 15 residues. With 4 bases clipped from V and 6 bases from J, the junction kept 11 bases outside the gene matches. The CDR3: CASSPGTEPRDTQYF. The DNA for the CDR3 is TGCGCCAGCAGCCCCGGGACAGAGCCCCGTGATACGCAGTATTTT.

The chain has TRBV5-1 and TRBJ2-1; TRBD1 matches 12 bases. The CDR3 totals 13 residues. With V trimmed by 9 bases and J by 8 bases, 6 bases remained unmatched. CDR1 and CDR2 (germline): SGHRS, YFSETQ. Here the CDR3 reads CATRDRGRDEQFF. DNA for the CDR3: TGCGCCACCCGGGACAGGGGGCGCGATGAGCAGTTCTTC.

The chain links TRBV3-1 (or the pseudogene TRBV3-2) to TRBJ2-7; no clear D. Germline values: CDR1 LGHDT, CDR2 YNNKEL (reference sequence). Trimming removed 3 bases at V and 4 bases at J, with 7 bases between. The CDR3 extends over 12 amino acids. CDR3 sequence (DNA): TGTGCCAGCAGCCAGGATTATTACGAGCAGTACTTC. Encoded protein: CASSQDYYEQYF.

V gene TRBV12-3 or TRBV12-4 combines with J gene TRBJ2-7, with 8 bases identical to TRBD1. With 8 bases clipped from V and 3 bases from J, the junction kept 6 bases outside the gene matches. This CDR3 has 13 residues. CDR3 amino acids: CASAGTGGYEQYF. As DNA, the CDR3 is TGTGCCAGCGCCGGGACAGGAGGCTACGAGCAGTACTTC.

This clone occurred a few times. The chain carries TRBV9 and TRBJ2-2, with 7 positions matching TRBD1. The junction had 3 bases not matched to a gene; V was cut back by 0 bases and J by 4 bases. The CDR3 totals 15 residues. Germline V gene data show CDR1 as SGDLS and CDR2 as YYNGEE. The CDR3 loop reads CASSVGAGGTGELFF. The DNA for the CDR3 is TGTGCCAGCAGCGTAGGGGCAGGGGGCACCGGGGAGCTGTTTTTT. Combining the CDR3 with reference TRBV9 and TRBJ2-2 gives the whole variable domain DSGVTQTPKHLITATGQRVTLRCSPRSGDLSVYWYQQSLDQGLQFLIQYYNGEERAKGNILERFSAQQFPDLHSELNLSSLELGDSALYFCASSVGAGGTGELFFGEGSRLTVL.

The chain recombines TRBV6-1 with TRBJ2-7; 9 positions agree with TRBD2. The CDR3 loop spans 16 amino acids. Germline CDR1 and CDR2: MNHNS and SASEGT. V trimming: 0 bases; J trimming: 4 bases; junction bases outside the gene matches: 7. The CDR3 coding sequence is TGTGCCAGCAGTGAAGCGCTTGCGGGAGGGCCTTACGAGCAGTACTTC. It translates to CASSEALAGGPYEQYF.

The rearrangement links TRBV18 to TRBJ2-6; D is tentatively TRBD1 or TRBD2 (6 bases each). Deletions cut 5 bases from V and 4 bases from J, with 15 bases between. The CDR3 extends over 16 amino acids. Germline CDR1 is KGHSH and CDR2 is LQKENI. The CDR3: CASSTGATAGANVLTF. The CDR3 DNA is TGTGCCAGCTCAACGGGGGCTACTGCCGGGGCCAACGTCCTGACTTTC.

This rearrangement joins TRBV6-6 to TRBJ2-3; no firm D call. The CDR3 is made up of 14 amino acids. Germline loops: CDR1 MNHNY, CDR2 SVGAGI (reference sequence). Trimming left V 7 bases short and J 7 bases short, with 18 bases between. CDR3 in amino acids: CASKERHERNTQYF. The CDR3 bases are TGTGCCAGCAAGGAACGGCACGAGAGAAATACGCAGTATTTT.

This chain joins TRBV24-1 and TRBJ2-5, with a weak D call TRBD2 (5 bases). The germline gives CDR1 KGHDR, CDR2 SFDVKD. The CDR3 is 15 amino acids. Trimming removed 0 bases from V and 4 bases from J, with 11 bases in between. The CDR3 region has the DNA TGTGCCACCAGTGATTTGATTGGGAGTAGAGAGACCCAGTACTTC. This translates into CATSDLIGSRETQYF.

This chain connects TRBV19 to TRBJ1-4; 7 positions match TRBD1. The CDR3 consists of 18 residues. From germline, CDR1 is LNHDA and CDR2 SQIVND (reference sequence). Trimming removed 4 bases from V and 4 bases from J; junction bases left unmatched: 15. CDR3 amino acids: CASSTGQDAAESNEKLFF. In nucleotides, the CDR3 is TGTGCCAGTAGTACTGGACAGGACGCCGCCGAGAGTAATGAAAAACTGTTTTTT.

This chain's CDR3 is CASAGQGGSGANVLTF. Written as DNA, the CDR3 is TGTGCCAGCGCGGGACAGGGGGGCTCTGGGGCCAACGTCCTGACTTTC. The chain uses TRBV19 and TRBJ2-6, with 11 bases identical to TRBD1. After removal of 9 bases from V and 0 bases from J, the junction contained 4 bases not matched to a gene. CDR3 size: 16 residues. Germline CDR1 reads LNHDA; CDR2 reads SQIVND (reference sequence). Full variable domain (outside the CDR3, taken from reference TRBV19 and TRBJ2-6): DGGITQSPKYLFRKEGQNVTLSCEQNLNHDAMYWYRQDPGQGLRLIYYSQIVNDFQKGDIAEGYSVSREKKESFPLTVTSAQKNPTAFYLCASAGQGGSGANVLTFGAGSRLTVL.

The chain links TRBV4-1 to TRBJ2-7, with 8 bases identical to TRBD2. The CDR3 has 12 residues. CDR1 is MGHRA and CDR2 is YSYEKL in the germline V gene. J was trimmed by 5 bases and V by 11 bases; bases with no gene match: 8. DNA of the CDR3: TGCGCCGTGCCGGGACTAGGGAACGAGCAGTACTTC. Translating gives CAVPGLGNEQYF.

The gene calls are TRBV25-1 and TRBJ1-6; TRBD1 might be the D (5 bases). This CDR3 spans 15 amino acids. Trimming shortened V by 3 bases and J by 4 bases, and 10 bases separated the two germline ends. Germline-derived CDR1 and CDR2 are MGHDK and SYGVNS. Written as DNA, the CDR3 is TGTGCCAGCAGTGACTCAGGGCGGTATAATTCACCCCTCCACTTT. It codes for CASSDSGRYNSPLHF.

The rearrangement uses TRBV15 and TRBJ1-3; D is unclear. This CDR3 contains 15 residues. The V gene's germline CDR1 is LNHNV and CDR2 YYDKDF (reference sequence). Deletions cut 0 bases from V and 4 bases from J, with 10 bases between. As DNA, the CDR3 is TGTGCCACCAGCAGAGATCGGGCAGAAGGAAACACCATATATTTT. Translated: CATSRDRAEGNTIYF.

V usage is TRBV6-5 and J usage is TRBJ2-7; possibly TRBD1 for D (5 bases). CDR3 size: 14 residues. Germline V gene sequence: CDR1 MNHEY, CDR2 SVGAGI. Trimming took 6 bases from V and 2 from J, leaving 14 bases between them. Here the CDR3 reads CASSRSRGAYEQYF. In DNA form, the CDR3 reads TGTGCCAGCAGCAGATCAAGGGGTGCCTACGAGCAGTACTTC.

The rearrangement links TRBV5-1 to TRBJ1-3; D gene unclear. The CDR3 loop spans 16 amino acids. Germline CDR1 and CDR2: SGHRS and YFSETQ. V was shortened by 3 bases and J by 4 bases, with 17 bases between the two germline ends. The DNA of the CDR3 is TGCGCCAGCAGCTCAAGGACCAGCGGTGCCGGAAACACCATATATTTT. Encoded protein: CASSSRTSGAGNTIYF.

The CDR3 reads CASSQGPLEAFF. For the CDR3, the DNA is TGTGCCAGCAGCCAGGGCCCCTTGGAAGCTTTCTTT. The chain links TRBV3-1 (or the pseudogene TRBV3-2) to TRBJ1-1; no clear D. V was pared by 3 bases and J by 8 bases, with 10 bases between. CDR1 is LGHDT and CDR2 is YNNKEL in the germline V gene (reference sequence). CDR3 length: 12 amino acids.

The chain joins TRBV11-1 to TRBJ2-1; D is unresolved. With 7 bases removed from V and 7 bases from J, the gap between germline ends came to 14 bases. The CDR3 is made up of 13 amino acids. Looked up from germline, CDR1 is SGHAT and CDR2 is FQDESV (reference sequence). CDR3 DNA: TGTGCCAGCATCACAATACCAGGAAATGAGCAGTTCTTC. Its protein is CASITIPGNEQFF.

This chain joins TRBV12-2 and TRBJ2-2; the table names TRBD1, a call not compared with the DNA. TRBV12-2 is reported as a pseudogene. The CDR3 consists of 16 residues. CDR3 coding DNA: TGTGCAAGTCGCCGACTTATAACAGGGGGCTTCGGGGAGCTGTTTTTT. Its protein product is CASRRLITGGFGELFF.

J is TRBJ2-1 and V is TRBV4-1; tentative D call: TRBD2 (6 bases). Between the trimmed V and J ends, which lost 5 bases and 3 bases, there was a span of 14 bases. The CDR3 runs to 15 residues. The V gene's germline CDR1 is MGHRA and CDR2 YSYEKL. The CDR3, as DNA: TGCGCCAGCAGCTTAGCGGCCGCTCTCTACAATGAGCAGTTCTTC. Translated: CASSLAAALYNEQFF.

This chain links TRBV5-5 with TRBJ1-5; D is uncertain. The CDR3 loop spans 14 amino acids. Germline CDR1 is SGHKS and CDR2 is YYEKEE (reference sequence). Trimming shortened V by 1 base and J by 0 bases, and 5 bases separated the two germline ends. The CDR3 loop reads CASSLKYSNQPQHF. CDR3 bases: TGTGCCAGCAGCTTGAAGTATAGCAATCAGCCCCAGCATTTT.

V is TRBV5-1 and J is TRBJ1-4; D uncertain. CDR1 and CDR2 (germline): SGHRS, YFSETQ. This CDR3 comprises 13 residues. Between the trimmed V and J ends, which lost 2 bases and 0 bases, there was a span of 2 bases. The CDR3 DNA reads TGCGCCAGCAGCTTACCAACTAATGAAAAACTGTTTTTT. Its translation: CASSLPTNEKLFF.

The V gene is TRBV6-5, the J gene TRBJ1-6; possibly TRBD1 for D (6 bases). CDR3 length equals 16 residues. Germline V lookup: CDR1 MNHEY, CDR2 SVGAGI. The germline V and J ends were trimmed by 4 bases and 5 bases, with 15 bases remaining between them. The CDR3 sequence: CASSLFSDSDNSPLHF. Here the CDR3 DNA reads TGTGCCAGCAGTTTGTTTTCGGACAGTGATAATTCACCCCTCCACTTT.

This clone turned up a few times. V gene TRBV25-1 combines with J gene TRBJ1-6, with D unresolved. The CDR3 spans 12 residues. Deletions cut 2 bases from V and 9 bases from J, with 5 bases between. Germline-derived CDR1 and CDR2 are MGHDK and SYGVNS. CDR3 amino acids: CASSERFSPLHF. CDR3 in DNA: TGTGCCAGCAGTGAACGATTTTCACCCCTCCACTTT. Supplemented by reference TRBV25-1 and TRBJ1-6, the full variable domain reads EADIYQTPRYLVIGTGKKITLECSQTMGHDKMYWYQQDPGMELHLIHYSYGVNSTEKGDLSSESTVSRIRTEHFPLTLESARPSHTSQYLCASSERFSPLHFGNGTRLTVT.

V is TRBV2 and J is TRBJ2-1, with 13 bases matching TRBD2. Per germline, CDR1 SNHLY and CDR2 FYNNEI. The CDR3 spans 16 residues. The V gene end was trimmed by 7 bases and the J gene end by 9 bases; junction bases not matched to a gene: 12. The CDR3 bases are TGTGCCAGCAATGGACAGGGACTAGCGGGAAACGGTGAGCAGTTCTTC. Translation gives CASNGQGLAGNGEQFF.